This TCR beta chain is from a study of blood T cell repertoires in COVID-19. On the study more broadly: Nucleic acid was either cDNA or gDNA, and it came from T cells, B-cell-depleted T cells, or PBMCs.

TCRdb's copy holds only in-frame clones and misses some; the assay was immunoSEQ multiplex PCR. The data contain just over 350,000 clones, approximately 86% of them singletons. CDR3 length equals 16 residues. With 4 bases removed from V and 0 bases from J, the gap between germline ends came to 14 bases. Germline V gene sequence: CDR1 SGHNT, CDR2 YYREEE (reference sequence). The genes are TRBV5-4 and TRBJ1-3, with D perhaps TRBD1 (5 bases). Sequenced input: peripheral blood. The source is a woman aged 60-75 years with COVID-19, enrolled during active disease. CDR3 DNA sequence: TGTGCCAGCAGCCTCGGGGGACTCCGCTCTGGAAACACCATATATTTT. Its translation is CASSLGGLRSGNTIYF.